This is a list of T cell receptor beta chains from one sample in a study of CD8 T cells in Susac syndrome. TCRdb fed the immunoSEQ multiplex PCR reads into MiXCR, producing one record per CDR3 protein. The table has about 300,000 distinct CDR3 sequences, roughly 85% seen once. Sequenced sample: CD8+ T cells from PBMCs. These receptors originate from a human donor with multiple sclerosis. Each CDR3 is given with its conserved first and last residue.

TRBV7-6	CASSPLVEWVAQETQYF
TRBV5-4	CASSLAGTRTYNEQFF
TRBV7-9	CASSRPGEGEQYF
TRBV15	CATSSDRDNQPQHF
TRBV27	CASQGQLNTEAFF
TRBV5-6	CASSSDRGVTGELFF
TRBV18	CASSPGGLAGTYEQYF
TRBV28	CASSLNGFSYNEQFF
TRBV20-1	CSARDQQGATEAFF
TRBV18	CASSPREGTYQPQHF
TRBV28	CASSWPPGVPGSYNEQFF
TRBV9	CASSSQPSGAYEQYF
TRBV9	CASSVVPEYEQFF
TRBV27	CASSLSWTTNYGYTF
TRBV3-1	CASRRTWDSQETQYF
TRBV7-9	CASSTSGVGETQYF
TRBV6-1	CASSQVGRPIGYEQYF
TRBV6-5	CASSTTGFEAFF
TRBV5-6	CASSYTGREAIEQYF
TRBV30	CAWSEGQGAGYTF
TRBV7-9	CASSSGAINEQFF
TRBV5-4	CASSRRQGIEQYF
TRBV30	CAWSRAGEGEQFF
TRBV27	CASSLFPAGYNEQFF
TRBV9	CASSVVGSSTGELFF
TRBV29-1	CSVRDRGLSNEQFF
TRBV28	CASSSTGDYGYTF
TRBV4-1	CASRNDPNTEAFF
TRBV7-2	CASSLARGRYEQYF
TRBV2	CATRTQPDTQYF
TRBV6-5	CASKTTGDHYNEQFF
TRBV9	CASSVEGQFSYEQYF
TRBV27	CASRRGLGYGYTF
TRBV6-2/TRBV6-3	CASSYSDRGRNTDTQYF
TRBV7-9	CASSSEDRGLFNGYTF
TRBV24-1	CATSEPGYYEQYF
TRBV14	CASSQVGETQYF
TRBV29-1	CSVERGTLMNTEAFF
TRBV6-2/TRBV6-3	CASSPRGCILCTEAFF
TRBV27	CASSKRDRDTEAFF
TRBV7-8	CASRGLAGGETQYF
TRBV6-1	CASRWTSGSDEQYF
TRBV25-1	CASSVFGQMNTEAFF
TRBV2	CASSEVGGELFF
TRBV6-2/TRBV6-3	CARQGLATEAFF
TRBV4-1	CASRGGTDTQYF
TRBV9	CASSARSVQGTTDTQYF
TRBV19	CASRGSGNEQFF
TRBV27	CASSLWASLVMRTDTQYF
TRBV5-8	CASSFRTGANPTEAFF
TRBV12-3/TRBV12-4	CASSPTPHGYTF
TRBV7-9	CASSPSLRGGAFF
TRBV5-6	CASSLRQGPYYGYTF
TRBV19	CASSIDSEETQYF